What follows are 7 T cell receptor beta chains derived from one specimen sequenced in a study of tumor-infiltrating lymphocytes in primary liver carcinoma. Germline DNA was also extracted, with blood RNA taken from unsorted whole blood. Constant-region priming of roughly 490 ng total RNA yielded TCR beta cDNA. Three-round nested multiplex PCR performed with slightly modified ARM-PCR produced the TCR beta libraries. A C-beta reverse primer was combined with TRBV1-TRBV30 forward primers in the first two PCR rounds, and each round had around 11 cycles. TCRdb re-analysed the multiplex PCR reads in MiXCR, keeping a single row per CDR3 protein. The table includes under 200,000 distinct CDR3 sequences, about two thirds detected once. The sample was peripheral blood. The source of these receptors is a woman aged 55-75 years with primary liver carcinoma and hepatitis B virus infection.

On this clonotype: It is likely a read error, because the conserved phenylalanine at the end of the CDR3 is missing. The CDR3, as DNA: TGTGCCAGCAGTTATCGGCAGGACCTAGCCAAAAACATTCAGTACTTA. Translating it yields CASSYRQDLAKNIQYL. The genes are TRBV6-5 and TRBJ2-4; D uncertain. The CDR3 sequence is 16 residues long. Germline V gene sequence: CDR1 MNHEY, CDR2 SVGAGI. Trimming cost V 3 bases and J 0 bases, with 12 bases left between them.

To note about this clonotype: The final CDR3 position lacks the conserved phenylalanine or tryptophan, pointing to a likely read error. The V gene is TRBV11-3, the J gene TRBJ2-1; 9 bases map to TRBD2. V shed 1 base and J 3 bases; nucleotides not matched to a gene: 10. This CDR3 is built from 18 residues. CDR1 SGHNT and CDR2 YENEEA come from the germline V gene. The CDR3 region has the DNA TGTGCCAGCAGCTTAGGTCAGGGCGGGAGGGCCGACTACAATGAGCAGTTCTCC. It codes for CASSLGQGGRADYNEQFS.

This clonotype was recorded at least ten times. The chain couples TRBV4-1 to TRBJ2-3; 7 bases fit TRBD1. This CDR3 is 14 amino acids long. The V segment lost 3 bases and the J segment 6 bases; nucleotides outside the gene matches: 6. The germline CDR1 and CDR2 sequences are MGHRA and YSYEKL. CDR3 sequence: CASSQKKGADTQYF. The CDR3 DNA reads TGCGCCAGCAGCCAGAAGAAGGGGGCGGATACGCAGTATTTT.

On this clonotype: The junction departs from the called germline gene at one end, perhaps through a read error. This chain connects TRBV29-1 to TRBJ2-2; TRBD2 agrees at 14 bases. The CDR3 is 15 amino acids. Per germline, CDR1 SQVTM and CDR2 ANQGSEA. CDR3 protein: CSAAGTSGRTGEPFF. The CDR3 DNA sequence: TGCAGCGCGGCCGGGACTAGCGGGAGAACCGGGGAGCCGTTTTTT.

As to this clonotype: This sequence may be a read error, since a much larger clone differs from it by one base. The rearrangement joins TRBV6-6 to TRBJ2-5; 8 nucleotides match TRBD1. The CDR3 has 16 residues. Germline values: CDR1 MNHNY, CDR2 SVGAGI (reference sequence). In DNA, the CDR3 is TGTGCCAGCAGTATTGGACAGGGAGCGCTGTTAGAGACCCAGTGCTTC. Protein product: CASSIGQGALLETQCF.

Remarks on this clonotype: One end of the junction varies from germline; a read error may be responsible. This chain's CDR3 is CSVEQRYVGEQVF. DNA of the CDR3: TGCAGCGTCGAACAGAGGTACGTGGGTGAGCAGGTCTTC. The rearrangement uses TRBV29-1 and TRBJ2-1; D gene unclear. The V gene's germline CDR1 is SQVTM and CDR2 ANQGSEA. The CDR3 contains 13 residues.

A remark on this clonotype: A much larger clone is a single base away; this may be a read error. J is TRBJ1-2 and V is TRBV4-1; unclear D gene. Germline-derived CDR1 and CDR2 are MGHRA and YSYEKL. This CDR3 comprises 14 residues. Trimming shortened V by 7 bases and J by 1 base, and 13 bases separated the two germline ends. CDR3 protein: CASKVGRDNYGYTF. CDR3 nucleotides: TGCGCCAGCAAGGTCGGGAGGGATAACTATGGCTACACCTTC.